This TCR beta chain is from a study of blood T cell repertoires in COVID-19. How the authors handled the data: Estimation of nucleated cell counts relied on the amplification of reference gene primers. Sequenced by immunoSEQ multiplex PCR; TCRdb stores in-frame clones only, minus some. That table furnishes V, J and clone size, whereas the DNA furnished D and trimming. This sample yields 150,000 to 200,000 clones, of which 88% are seen a single time; roughly 8.6% belongs to the top ten. CDR3 size: 16 residues. Losses at the gene ends were 0 bases for V and 6 bases for J; bases not matched to a gene: 8. Germline lookup yields CDR1 SGDLS and CDR2 YYNGEE. In terms of age and location, participants ranged from roughly 18 to 100 years and lived in about two dozen US areas. Donors in Cohort 3 counted as recovered after two negative PCRs, clearance, or symptom resolution.

This TCR came from a woman younger than 35 who had recovered from COVID-19. V usage is TRBV9 and J usage is TRBJ2-1, with 8 bases identical to TRBD2. Sequencing was performed on PBMCs or T cells enriched from blood (not recorded which). Here the CDR3 reads CASSVGTSPTINEQFF. The CDR3 DNA reads as TGTGCCAGCAGCGTAGGGACTAGCCCGACTATCAATGAGCAGTTCTTC.